The text below deals with one T cell receptor (beta chain). An end of the junction differs from the germline gene, which may be a read error. These data come from a study of tumor-infiltrating lymphocytes in primary liver carcinoma. Priming with a constant-region primer yielded TCR beta cDNA from about 450 ng total RNA. Three rounds of nested multiplex PCR with slightly modified ARM-PCR produced TCR beta libraries. The study ran its first two PCR rounds for nine to ten cycles each, using TRBV1-TRBV30 forward primers and a C-beta reverse primer. TCRdb fed the multiplex PCR reads into MiXCR, producing one record per CDR3 protein. Of 100,000 to 150,000 distinct CDR3 sequences listed, 55% to 75% were seen once; the top ten hold 8% to 9%. Each 20-30 mg portion of unsorted bulk tissue served as the source for co-extraction of RNA and DNA. Germline lookup yields CDR1 SGHAT and CDR2 FQDESV (reference sequence). CDR3 length: 15 amino acids.

The V gene is TRBV11-1, the J gene TRBJ2-1; D is unresolved. The sequence derives from a woman aged 60-75 years with primary liver carcinoma and hepatitis B virus infection. Input material: liver tumor tissue from sampling region 3. The subset here: tumor region T3, left-lateral pole. CDR3 sequence: CASSQTENSYKERFF. The CDR3 nucleotides read TGTGCCAGCAGCCAGACTGAGAACTCCTACAAAGAGCGGTTCTTC.